This T cell receptor beta chain came from a study of cytotoxic CD8 clonotypes in ibrutinib-treated CLL. Whole-study context: The patients, under 13 relapsed/refractory and approximately 16 treatment-naive, included approximately 18 who were IGHV unmutated. Collecting the response samples happened after a median 12 months of treatment, with a range of 6 to 36.

Study observations and caveats: Sustained-remission and progressing patients were not sampled at matched times.

V lost 2 bases to trimming and J lost 4 bases; unmatched junction nucleotides: 16. The CDR3 spans 19 residues. Germline CDR1 is SGHVS and CDR2 is FNYEAQ. Depth targeted 1 in 200,000 to 1 in 1 million T cells, averaging 10x coverage per clonotype. Some clones are missing from TCRdb's copy, which holds only in-frame ones; the method was immunoSEQ multiplex PCR. The sample lists approximately 47,000 clones; about three fifths were seen once. This clone was observed a single time. Its specificity is not known. This receptor was taken from a human donor with chronic lymphocytic leukemia. V and J are TRBV7-6 and TRBJ2-5, with 10 bases fitting TRBD2. The sequencing used PBMCs, collected after 24 months of ibrutinib treatment. CDR3 in amino acids: CASSLMVPSGGGVGETQYF. CDR3 coding DNA: TGTGCCAGCAGCTTAATGGTCCCTAGCGGGGGAGGCGTGGGAGAGACCCAGTACTTC.